The entry below gives a single TCR beta chain sequence along with its context. This CDR3 spans 14 amino acids. Germline CDR1 is WNHNN and CDR2 is SYGVQD (reference sequence). V lost 0 bases to trimming and J lost 10 bases, with 13 bases between them. This specimen comes from a study of blood T cells in healthy people across ages. On the study more broadly: About one barcoded TCR beta cDNA was captured per two T cells.

Primers used in a second PCR of about 6 to 11 cycles were a sample-barcoded 5' primer and a J-beta primer mix. Every molecule of cDNA carried a tag from a template-switch adaptor with 12 random nucleotides. Every sample produced at least 2.5 million CDR3-containing paired-end reads. MiXCR, run by TCRdb on the 5' RACE reads, gives a single entry per CDR3 protein. The profile covers 1.5 million to 2 million distinct CDR3 sequences, with 28% appearing a single time and over 7% taken by the ten largest. Donors ranged from roughly 6 to 90 years old and were healthy Caucasians in Russia. This chain joins TRBV10-1 and TRBJ2-1, with D unresolved. The sample was blood. The TCR sequence derives from a woman aged 30 to 39 in good health. CDR3: CASSESHGPREQFF. CDR3 sequence (DNA): TGCGCCAGCAGTGAGTCGCACGGACCCCGGGAGCAGTTCTTC.